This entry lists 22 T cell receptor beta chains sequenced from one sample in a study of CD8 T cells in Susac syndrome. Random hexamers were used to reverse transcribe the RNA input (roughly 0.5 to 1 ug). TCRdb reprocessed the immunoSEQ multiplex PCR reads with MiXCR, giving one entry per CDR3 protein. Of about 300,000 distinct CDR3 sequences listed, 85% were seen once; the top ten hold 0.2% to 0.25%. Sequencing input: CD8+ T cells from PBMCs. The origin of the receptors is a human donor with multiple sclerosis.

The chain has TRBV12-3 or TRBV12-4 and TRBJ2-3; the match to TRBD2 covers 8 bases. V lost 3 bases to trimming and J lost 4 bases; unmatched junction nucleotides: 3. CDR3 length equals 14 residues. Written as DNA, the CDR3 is TGTGCCAGCAGTTTTCGGGAGGGACCAGATACGCAGTATTTT. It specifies CASSFREGPDTQYF.

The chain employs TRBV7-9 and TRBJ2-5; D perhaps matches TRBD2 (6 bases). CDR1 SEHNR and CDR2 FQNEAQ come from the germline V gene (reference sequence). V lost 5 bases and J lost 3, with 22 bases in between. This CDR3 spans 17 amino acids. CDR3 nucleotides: TGTGCCAGCAGCCCGAGACAAGACGCCACGGGGGAAGAGACCCAGTACTTC. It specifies CASSPRQDATGEETQYF.

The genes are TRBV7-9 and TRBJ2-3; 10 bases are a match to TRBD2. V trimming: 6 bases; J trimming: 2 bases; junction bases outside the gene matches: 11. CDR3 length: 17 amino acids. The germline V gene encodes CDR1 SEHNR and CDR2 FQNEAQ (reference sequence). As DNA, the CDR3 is TGTGCCAGCAGTTATCTCGAACTAGCGGGGTACACAGATACGCAGTATTTT. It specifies CASSYLELAGYTDTQYF.

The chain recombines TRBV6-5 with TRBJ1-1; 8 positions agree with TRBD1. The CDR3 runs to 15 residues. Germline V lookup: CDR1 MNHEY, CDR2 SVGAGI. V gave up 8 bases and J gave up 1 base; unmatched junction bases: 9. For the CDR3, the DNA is TGTGCCAGCCTGCCGGGACAGGTCCCGAACACTGAAGCTTTCTTT. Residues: CASLPGQVPNTEAFF.

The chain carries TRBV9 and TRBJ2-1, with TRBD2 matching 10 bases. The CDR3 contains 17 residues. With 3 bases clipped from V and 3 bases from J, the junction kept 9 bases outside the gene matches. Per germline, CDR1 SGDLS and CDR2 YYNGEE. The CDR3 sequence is CASSESTSGADYNEQFF. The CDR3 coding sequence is TGTGCCAGCAGCGAGTCTACTAGCGGGGCTGACTACAATGAGCAGTTCTTC.

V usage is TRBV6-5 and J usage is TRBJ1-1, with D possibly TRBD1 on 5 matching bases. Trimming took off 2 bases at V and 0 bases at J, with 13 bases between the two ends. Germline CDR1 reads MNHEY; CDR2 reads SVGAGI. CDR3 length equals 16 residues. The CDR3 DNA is TGTGCCAGCAGTTACGGGGCAGGGAAGATGAACACTGAAGCTTTCTTT. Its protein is CASSYGAGKMNTEAFF.

Here the CDR3 DNA reads TGTGCCAGCAGTCCGTTACGGGGTAGCACTGAAGCTTTCTTT. This sequence encodes CASSPLRGSTEAFF. V is TRBV12-3 or TRBV12-4 and J is TRBJ1-1; the D is unclear. The CDR3 has 14 residues. Trimming shortened V by 5 bases and J by 4 bases, and 14 bases separated the two germline ends.

CDR3 loop: CASSLLSSPQHF. The CDR3 DNA is TGTGCCAGCAGCTTGCTTTCCTCGCCCCAGCATTTT. The genes are TRBV5-6 and TRBJ1-5; D ambiguous. Per germline, CDR1 SGHDT and CDR2 YYEEEE. This CDR3 region has 12 residues. With 1 base removed from V and 9 bases from J, the gap between germline ends came to 8 bases.

CDR3 protein: CASGTEGYEQYF. In DNA, the CDR3 is TGTGCCTCCGGGACAGAGGGCTACGAGCAGTACTTC. V gene TRBV6-6 combines with J gene TRBJ2-7; 7 bases line up with TRBD1. Germline V CDR1 and CDR2: MNHNY, SVGAGI (reference sequence). The CDR3 has 12 residues. The J segment lost 3 bases and the V segment lost 11 bases, leaving 7 bases of the junction unmatched.

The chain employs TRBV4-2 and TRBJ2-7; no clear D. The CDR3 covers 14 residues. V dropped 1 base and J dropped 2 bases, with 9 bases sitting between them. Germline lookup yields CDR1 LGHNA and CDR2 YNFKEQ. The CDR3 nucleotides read TGTGCCAGCAGCCAAGTCGGCTCCCCCTACGAGCAGTACTTC. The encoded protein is CASSQVGSPYEQYF.

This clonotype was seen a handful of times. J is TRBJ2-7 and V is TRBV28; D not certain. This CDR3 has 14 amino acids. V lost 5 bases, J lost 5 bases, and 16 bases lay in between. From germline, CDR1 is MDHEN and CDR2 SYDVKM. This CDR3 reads CASSLRAAFHEQYF. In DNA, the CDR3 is TGTGCCAGCAGTCTCCGGGCTGCGTTCCACGAGCAGTACTTC.

In DNA, the CDR3 is TGTGCCAGCAGTGGGACCGGGACAGGTGGTCCTGAAGCTTTCTTT. Encoded protein: CASSGTGTGGPEAFF. V usage is TRBV25-1 and J usage is TRBJ1-1; 8 nucleotides line up with TRBD1. This CDR3 spans 15 amino acids. The germline V gene has CDR1 MGHDK and CDR2 SYGVNS. J gave up 6 bases and V 4 bases, and 10 bases lay outside the gene matches.

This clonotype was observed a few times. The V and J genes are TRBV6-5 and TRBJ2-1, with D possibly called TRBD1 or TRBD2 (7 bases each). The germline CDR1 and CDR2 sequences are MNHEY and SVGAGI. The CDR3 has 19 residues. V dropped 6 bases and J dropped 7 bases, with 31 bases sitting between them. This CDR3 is CASSYATQLAASRGNEQFF. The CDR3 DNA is TGTGCCAGCAGCTACGCGACCCAGCTAGCGGCCTCCAGGGGGAATGAGCAGTTCTTC.

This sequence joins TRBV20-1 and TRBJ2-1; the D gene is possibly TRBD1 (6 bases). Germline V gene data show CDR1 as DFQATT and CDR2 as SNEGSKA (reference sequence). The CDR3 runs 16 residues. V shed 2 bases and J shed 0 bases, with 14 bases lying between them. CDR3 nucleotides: TGCAGTGCTAGACACCCGACAGGAGACTCCTACAATGAGCAGTTCTTC. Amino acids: CSARHPTGDSYNEQFF.

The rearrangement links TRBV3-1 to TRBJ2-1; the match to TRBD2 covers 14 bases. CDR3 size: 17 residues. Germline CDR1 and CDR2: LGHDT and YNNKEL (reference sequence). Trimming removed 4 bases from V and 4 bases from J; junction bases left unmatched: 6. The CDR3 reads CASSRRGLAGVYNEQFF. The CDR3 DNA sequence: TGTGCCAGCAGCCGACGGGGACTAGCGGGAGTATACAATGAGCAGTTCTTC.

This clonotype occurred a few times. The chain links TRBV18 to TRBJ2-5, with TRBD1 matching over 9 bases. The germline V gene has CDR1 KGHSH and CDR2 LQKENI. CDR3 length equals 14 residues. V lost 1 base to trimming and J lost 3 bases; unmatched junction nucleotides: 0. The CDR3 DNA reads TGTGCCAGCTCACCACGGGACAGGGAAGAGACCCAGTACTTC. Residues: CASSPRDREETQYF.

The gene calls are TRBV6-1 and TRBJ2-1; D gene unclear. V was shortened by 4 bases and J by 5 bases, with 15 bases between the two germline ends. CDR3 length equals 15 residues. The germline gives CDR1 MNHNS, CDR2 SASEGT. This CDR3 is CASSVLGWYHNEQFF. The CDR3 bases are TGTGCCAGCAGTGTGTTAGGGTGGTACCACAATGAGCAGTTCTTC.

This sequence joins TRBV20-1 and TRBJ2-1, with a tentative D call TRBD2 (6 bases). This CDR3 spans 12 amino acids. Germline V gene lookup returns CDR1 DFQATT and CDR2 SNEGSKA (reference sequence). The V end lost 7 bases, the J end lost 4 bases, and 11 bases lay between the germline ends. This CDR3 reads CSGSGPYNEQFF. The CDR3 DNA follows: TGCAGTGGTAGCGGACCTTACAATGAGCAGTTCTTC.

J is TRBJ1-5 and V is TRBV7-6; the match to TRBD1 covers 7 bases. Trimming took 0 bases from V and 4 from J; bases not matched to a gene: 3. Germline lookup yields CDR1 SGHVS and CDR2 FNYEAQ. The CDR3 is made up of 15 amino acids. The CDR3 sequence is CASSLARGQNQPQHF. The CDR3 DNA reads TGTGCCAGCAGCTTAGCAAGGGGGCAAAATCAGCCCCAGCATTTT.

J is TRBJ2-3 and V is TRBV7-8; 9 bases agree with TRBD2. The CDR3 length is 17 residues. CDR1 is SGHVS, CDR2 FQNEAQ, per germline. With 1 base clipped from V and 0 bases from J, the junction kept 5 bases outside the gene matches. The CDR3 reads CASSLGGLAVSTDTQYF. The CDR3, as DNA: TGTGCCAGCAGCTTAGGGGGACTAGCAGTGAGCACAGATACGCAGTATTTT. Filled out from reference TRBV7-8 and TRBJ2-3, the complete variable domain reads GAGVSQSPRYKVAKRGQDVALRCDPISGHVSLFWYQQALGQGPEFLTYFQNEAQLDKSGLPSDRFFAERPEGSVSTLKIQRTQQEDSAVYLCASSLGGLAVSTDTQYFGPGTRLTVL.

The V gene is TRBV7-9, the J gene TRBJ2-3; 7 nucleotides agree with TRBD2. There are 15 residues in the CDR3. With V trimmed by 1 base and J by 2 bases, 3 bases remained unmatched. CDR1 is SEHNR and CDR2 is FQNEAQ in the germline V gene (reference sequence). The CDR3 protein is CASSLGAGYTDTQYF. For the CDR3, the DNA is TGTGCCAGCAGCTTAGGAGCGGGATACACAGATACGCAGTATTTT.

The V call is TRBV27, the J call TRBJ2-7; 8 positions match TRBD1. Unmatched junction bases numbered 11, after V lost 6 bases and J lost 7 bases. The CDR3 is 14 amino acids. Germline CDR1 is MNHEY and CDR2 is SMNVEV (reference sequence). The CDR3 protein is CASSFSGTGLEQYF. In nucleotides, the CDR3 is TGTGCCAGCAGCTTTTCCGGGACAGGCCTTGAGCAGTACTTC.